The present TCR beta chain was sequenced within a study of OX40 agonist ivuxolimab in advanced cancers. Overall study: Intravenous ivuxolimab at 0.01 to 10 mg/kg was given to patients every 2 weeks. Overall study findings and caveats: Some patients who did not respond also had low normalized T-cell clonal expansion.

As concerns this clone: Its antigen is unidentified.

Blood sampling was done at baseline, cycle 4 day 1, and cycle 7 day 1. This CDR3 comprises 12 residues. In germline, CDR1 is LNHDA, CDR2 SQIVND (reference sequence). Trimming removed 3 bases from V and 3 bases from J, with 3 bases in between. Assay used: immunoSEQ multiplex PCR; TCRdb lists only in-frame clones, some missing. This sample carries some 110,000 clones, less than 95% of them seen once, and the ten largest clones take 0.8% to 1%. The chain employs TRBV19 and TRBJ1-5; the D is unclear. Material: CD4+ or CD8+ T cells sorted from blood, obtained in a trial of the OX40 agonist ivuxolimab. The receptor was derived from an adult with an advanced solid tumor such as melanoma, head and neck, liver or kidney cancer. The CDR3 nucleotides are TGTGCCAGTAGTATGGTCAATCAGCCCCAGCATTTT. Amino acids: CASSMVNQPQHF.